The clone carrying this TCR beta chain showed up many times. Its antigen is as yet unknown. The sample originates from a study of T cell clonality in common variable immunodeficiency. The protocol was immunoSEQ multiplex PCR, while the TCRdb copy is restricted to in-frame clones and leaves out a portion. This sample has approximately 20,000 clones, each found more than once. Study findings and constraints: Reportedly, TCR beta sequences from common variable immunodeficiency showed fewer deletions and N-nucleotide insertions.

This TCR was recovered from a human donor with common variable immunodeficiency. Input material: peripheral blood mononuclear cells.

The CDR3 bases that were read are TGCAGTGCCTGGGACAGGGGCTACAATGAG. Its translation: CSAWDRGYNE. In full, the CDR3 is CSAWDRGYNEQFF. The V gene is TRBV20-1, the J gene TRBJ2-1; 10 bases fit TRBD1. The read ends 3 residues early relative to the CDR3; the germline J gene fills the gap. There are 13 residues in the CDR3. Germline lookup yields CDR1 DFQATT and CDR2 SNEGSKA (reference sequence). V was pared by 6 bases and J by 3 bases, with 2 bases of the junction left unmatched.